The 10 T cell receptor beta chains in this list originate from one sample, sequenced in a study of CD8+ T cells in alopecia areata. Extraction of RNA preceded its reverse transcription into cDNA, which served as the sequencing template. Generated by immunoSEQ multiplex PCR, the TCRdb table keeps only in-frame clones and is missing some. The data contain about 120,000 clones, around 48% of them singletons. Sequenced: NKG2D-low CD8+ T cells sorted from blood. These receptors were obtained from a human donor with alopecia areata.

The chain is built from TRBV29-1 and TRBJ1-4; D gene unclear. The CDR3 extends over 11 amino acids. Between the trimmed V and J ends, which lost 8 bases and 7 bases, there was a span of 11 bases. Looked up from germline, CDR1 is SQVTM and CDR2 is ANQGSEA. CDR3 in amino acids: CSSREAEKLFF. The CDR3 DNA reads TGCAGCTCGAGGGAAGCTGAAAAACTGTTTTTT.

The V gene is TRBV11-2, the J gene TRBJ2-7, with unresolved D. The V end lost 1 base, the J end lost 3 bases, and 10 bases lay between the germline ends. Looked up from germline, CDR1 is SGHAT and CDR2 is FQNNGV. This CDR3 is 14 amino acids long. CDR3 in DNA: TGTGCCAGCAGCTTAGGCCCAACCCTCTACGAGCAGTACTTC. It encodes CASSLGPTLYEQYF.

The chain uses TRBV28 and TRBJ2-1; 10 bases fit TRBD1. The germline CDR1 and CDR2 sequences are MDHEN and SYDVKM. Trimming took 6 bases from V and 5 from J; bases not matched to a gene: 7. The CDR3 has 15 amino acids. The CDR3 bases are TGTGCCAGCAGCCCCGGGACAGGGGACCACAATGAGCAGTTCTTC. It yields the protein CASSPGTGDHNEQFF.

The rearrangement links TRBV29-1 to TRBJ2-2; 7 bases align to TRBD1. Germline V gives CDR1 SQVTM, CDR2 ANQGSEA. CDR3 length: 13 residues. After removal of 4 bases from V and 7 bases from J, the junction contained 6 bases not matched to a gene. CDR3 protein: CSVVQGWSGELFF. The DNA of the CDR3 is TGCAGCGTTGTACAGGGGTGGAGCGGGGAGCTGTTTTTT.

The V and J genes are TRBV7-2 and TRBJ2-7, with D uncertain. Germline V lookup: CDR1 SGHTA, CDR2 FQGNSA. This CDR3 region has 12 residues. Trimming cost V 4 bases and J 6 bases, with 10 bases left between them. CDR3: CASSWSRIEQYF. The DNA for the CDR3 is TGTGCCAGCAGCTGGTCTCGAATCGAGCAGTACTTC.

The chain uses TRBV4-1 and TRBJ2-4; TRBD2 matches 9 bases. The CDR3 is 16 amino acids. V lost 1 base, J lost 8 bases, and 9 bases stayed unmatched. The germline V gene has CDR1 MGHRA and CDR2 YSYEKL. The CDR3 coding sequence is TGCGCCAGCAGCCAAGGGAGTAGCGGGGGAAGGGACATTCAGTACTTC. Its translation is CASSQGSSGGRDIQYF.

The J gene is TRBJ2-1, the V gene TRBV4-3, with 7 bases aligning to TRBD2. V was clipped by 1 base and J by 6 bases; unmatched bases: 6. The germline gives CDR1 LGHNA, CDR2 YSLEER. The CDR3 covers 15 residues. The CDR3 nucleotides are TGCGCCAGCAGCCAAGGACCGGGACTACCCAATGAGCAGTTCTTC. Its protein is CASSQGPGLPNEQFF.

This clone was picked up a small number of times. CDR3 sequence (DNA): TGTGCCAGCAGCTTAAATGGGCGGGACTCGAGCTCCTACGAGCAGTACTTC. Its protein product is CASSLNGRDSSSYEQYF. This chain connects TRBV13 to TRBJ2-7; D may be TRBD2 (6 bases). Trimming stripped 2 bases from V and 0 bases from J, with 17 bases between. The V gene's germline CDR1 is PRHDT and CDR2 FYEKMQ (reference sequence). This CDR3 spans 17 amino acids.

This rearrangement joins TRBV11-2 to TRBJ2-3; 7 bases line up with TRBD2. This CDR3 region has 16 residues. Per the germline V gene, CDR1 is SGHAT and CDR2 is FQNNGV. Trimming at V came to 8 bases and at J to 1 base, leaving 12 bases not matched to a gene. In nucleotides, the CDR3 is TGTGCCAGCCGGGCGGGAGCCGCCGGGGGCACAGATACGCAGTATTTT. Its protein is CASRAGAAGGTDTQYF.

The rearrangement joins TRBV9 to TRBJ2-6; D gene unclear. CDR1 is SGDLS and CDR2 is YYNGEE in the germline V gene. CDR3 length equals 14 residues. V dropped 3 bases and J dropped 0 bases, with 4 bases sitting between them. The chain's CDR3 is CASSESSGANVLTF. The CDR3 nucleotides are TGTGCCAGCAGCGAGTCCTCTGGGGCCAACGTCCTGACTTTC.